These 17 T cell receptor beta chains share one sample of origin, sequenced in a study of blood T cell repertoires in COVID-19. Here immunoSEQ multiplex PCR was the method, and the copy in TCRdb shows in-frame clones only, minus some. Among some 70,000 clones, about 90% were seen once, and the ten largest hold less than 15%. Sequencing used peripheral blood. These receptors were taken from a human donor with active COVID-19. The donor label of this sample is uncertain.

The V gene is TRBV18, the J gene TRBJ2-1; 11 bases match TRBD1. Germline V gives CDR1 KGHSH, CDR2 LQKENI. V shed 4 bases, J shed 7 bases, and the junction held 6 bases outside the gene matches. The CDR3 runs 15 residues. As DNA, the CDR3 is TGTGCCAGCTCACGGCCGGGGACAGGGGGGAATGAGCAGTTCTTC. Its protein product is CASSRPGTGGNEQFF.

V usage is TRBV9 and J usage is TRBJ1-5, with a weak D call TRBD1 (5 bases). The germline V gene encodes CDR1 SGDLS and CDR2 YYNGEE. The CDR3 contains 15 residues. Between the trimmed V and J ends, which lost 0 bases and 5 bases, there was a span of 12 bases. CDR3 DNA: TGTGCCAGCAGCGTAGAAGGCAGGGAGGATCAGCCCCAGCATTTT. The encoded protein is CASSVEGREDQPQHF.

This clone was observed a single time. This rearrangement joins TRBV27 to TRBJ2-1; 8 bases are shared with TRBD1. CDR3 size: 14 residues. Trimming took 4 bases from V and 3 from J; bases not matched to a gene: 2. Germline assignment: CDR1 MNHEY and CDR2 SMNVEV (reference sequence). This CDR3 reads CASSSGGVYNEQFF. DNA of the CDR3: TGTGCCAGCAGTTCAGGGGGCGTCTACAATGAGCAGTTCTTC.

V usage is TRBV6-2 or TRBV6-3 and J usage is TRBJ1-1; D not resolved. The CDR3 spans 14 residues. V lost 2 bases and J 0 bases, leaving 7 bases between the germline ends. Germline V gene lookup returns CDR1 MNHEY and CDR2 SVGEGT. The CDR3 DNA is TGTGCCAGCAGTTACCCCTCTTTGAACACTGAAGCTTTCTTT. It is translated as CASSYPSLNTEAFF.

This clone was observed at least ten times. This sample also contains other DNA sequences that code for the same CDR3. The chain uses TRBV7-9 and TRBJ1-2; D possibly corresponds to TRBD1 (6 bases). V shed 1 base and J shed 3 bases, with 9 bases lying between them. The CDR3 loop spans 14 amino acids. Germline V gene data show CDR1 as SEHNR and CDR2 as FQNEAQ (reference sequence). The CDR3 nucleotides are TGTGCCAGCAGCTTAGAGACAGGCGACTATGGCTACACCTTC. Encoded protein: CASSLETGDYGYTF.

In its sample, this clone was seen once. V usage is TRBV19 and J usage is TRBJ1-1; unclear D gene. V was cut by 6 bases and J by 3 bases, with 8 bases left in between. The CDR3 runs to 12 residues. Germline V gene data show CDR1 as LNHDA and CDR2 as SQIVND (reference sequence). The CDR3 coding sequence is TGTGCCAGTAGGAAACGGGACACTGAAGCTTTCTTT. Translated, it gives CASRKRDTEAFF.

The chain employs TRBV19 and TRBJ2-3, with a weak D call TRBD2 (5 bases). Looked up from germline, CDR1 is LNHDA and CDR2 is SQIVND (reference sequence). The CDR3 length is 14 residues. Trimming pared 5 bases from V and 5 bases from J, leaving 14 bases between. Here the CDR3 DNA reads TGTGCCAGTAGTGGCCCTCTAGCTCAAGATACGCAGTATTTT. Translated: CASSGPLAQDTQYF.

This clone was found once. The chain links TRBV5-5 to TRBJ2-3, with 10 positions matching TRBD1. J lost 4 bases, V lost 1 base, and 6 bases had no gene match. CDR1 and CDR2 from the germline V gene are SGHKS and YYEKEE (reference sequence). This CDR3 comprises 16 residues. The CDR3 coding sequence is TGTGCCAGCAGCTTGCGTTGGACAGGGGGGGCAGATACGCAGTATTTT. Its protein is CASSLRWTGGADTQYF. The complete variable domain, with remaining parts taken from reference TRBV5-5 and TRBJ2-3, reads DAGVTQSPTHLIKTRGQQVTLRCSPISGHKSVSWYQQVLGQGPQFIFQYYEKEERGRGNFPDRFSARQFPNYSSELNVNALLLGDSALYLCASSLRWTGGADTQYFGPGTRLTVL.

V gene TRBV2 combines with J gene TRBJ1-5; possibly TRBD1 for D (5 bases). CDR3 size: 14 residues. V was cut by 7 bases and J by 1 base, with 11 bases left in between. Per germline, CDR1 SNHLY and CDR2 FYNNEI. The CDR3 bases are TGTGCCAGCACCGAAAGGACAAGCAATCAGCCCCAGCATTTT. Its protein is CASTERTSNQPQHF.

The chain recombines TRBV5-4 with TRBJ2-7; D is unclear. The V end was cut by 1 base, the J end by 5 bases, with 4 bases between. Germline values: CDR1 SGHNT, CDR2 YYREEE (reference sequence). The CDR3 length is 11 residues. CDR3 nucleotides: TGTGCCAGCAGCTTGCTAAACGAGCAGTACTTC. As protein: CASSLLNEQYF.

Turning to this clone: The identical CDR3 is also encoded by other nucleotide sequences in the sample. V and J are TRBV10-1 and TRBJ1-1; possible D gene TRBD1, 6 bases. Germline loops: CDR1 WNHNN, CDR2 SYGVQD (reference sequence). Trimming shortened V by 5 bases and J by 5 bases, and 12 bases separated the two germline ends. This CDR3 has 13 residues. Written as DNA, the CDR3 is TGCGCCAGCAGTCCCTCAGGGGCAACTGAAGCTTTCTTT. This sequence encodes CASSPSGATEAFF.

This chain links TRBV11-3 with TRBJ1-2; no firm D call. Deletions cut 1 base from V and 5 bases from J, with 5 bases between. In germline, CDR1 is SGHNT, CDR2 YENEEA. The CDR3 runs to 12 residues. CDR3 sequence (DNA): TGTGCCAGCAGCTTAGCAGATTATGGCTACACCTTC. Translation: CASSLADYGYTF.

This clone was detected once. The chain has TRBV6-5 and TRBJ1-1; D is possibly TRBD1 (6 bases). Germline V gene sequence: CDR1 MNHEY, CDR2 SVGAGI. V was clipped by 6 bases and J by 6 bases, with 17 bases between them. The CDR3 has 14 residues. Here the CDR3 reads CASSRDNGESEAFF. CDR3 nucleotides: TGTGCCAGCAGCCGGGACAATGGGGAATCTGAAGCTTTCTTT.

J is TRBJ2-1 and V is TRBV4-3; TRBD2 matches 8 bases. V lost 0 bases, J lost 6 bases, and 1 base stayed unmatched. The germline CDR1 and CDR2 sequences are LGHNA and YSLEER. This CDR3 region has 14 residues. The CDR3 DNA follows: TGCGCCAGCAGCCAAGAGGGGACTAGCAATGAGCAGTTCTTC. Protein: CASSQEGTSNEQFF.

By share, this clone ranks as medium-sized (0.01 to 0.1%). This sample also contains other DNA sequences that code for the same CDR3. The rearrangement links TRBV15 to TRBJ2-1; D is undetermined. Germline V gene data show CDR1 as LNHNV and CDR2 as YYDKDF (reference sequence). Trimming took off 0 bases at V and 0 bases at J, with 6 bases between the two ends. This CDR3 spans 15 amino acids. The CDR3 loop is CATSRDPGSYNEQFF. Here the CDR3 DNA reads TGTGCCACCAGCAGAGATCCGGGCTCCTACAATGAGCAGTTCTTC.

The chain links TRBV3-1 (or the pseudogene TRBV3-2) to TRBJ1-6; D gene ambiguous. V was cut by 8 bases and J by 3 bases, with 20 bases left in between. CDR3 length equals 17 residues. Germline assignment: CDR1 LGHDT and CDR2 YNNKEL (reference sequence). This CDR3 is CASSARPEDHYNSPLHF. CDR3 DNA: TGTGCCAGCTCAGCCAGACCAGAGGATCACTATAATTCACCCCTCCACTTT.

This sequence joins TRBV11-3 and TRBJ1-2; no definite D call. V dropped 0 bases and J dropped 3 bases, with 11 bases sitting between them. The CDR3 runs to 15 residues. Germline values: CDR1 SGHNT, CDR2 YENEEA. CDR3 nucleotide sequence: TGTGCCAGCAGCTTAGAGCGGGGATTGGACTATGGCTACACCTTC. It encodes CASSLERGLDYGYTF.